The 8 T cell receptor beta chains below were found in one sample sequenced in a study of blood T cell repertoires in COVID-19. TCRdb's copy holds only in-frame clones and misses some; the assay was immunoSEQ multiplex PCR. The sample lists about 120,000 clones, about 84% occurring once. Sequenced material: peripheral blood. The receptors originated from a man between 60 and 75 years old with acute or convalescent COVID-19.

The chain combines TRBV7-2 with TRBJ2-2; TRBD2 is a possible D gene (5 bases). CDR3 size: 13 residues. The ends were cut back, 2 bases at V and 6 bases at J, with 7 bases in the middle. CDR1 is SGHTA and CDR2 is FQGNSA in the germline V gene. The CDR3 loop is CASSLKAAGELFF. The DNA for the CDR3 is TGTGCCAGCAGCTTAAAAGCGGCCGGGGAGCTGTTTTTT.

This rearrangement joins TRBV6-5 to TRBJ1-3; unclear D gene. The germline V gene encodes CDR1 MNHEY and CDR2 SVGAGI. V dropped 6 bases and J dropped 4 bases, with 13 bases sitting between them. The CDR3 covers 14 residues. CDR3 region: CASRTLGRGNTIYF. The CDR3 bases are TGTGCCAGCAGAACCCTGGGCCGCGGAAACACCATATATTTT.

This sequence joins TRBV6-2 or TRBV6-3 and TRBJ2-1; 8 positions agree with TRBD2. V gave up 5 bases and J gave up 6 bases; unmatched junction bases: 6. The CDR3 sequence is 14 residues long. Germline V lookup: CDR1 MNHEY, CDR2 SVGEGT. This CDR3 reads CASSIFGLANEQFF. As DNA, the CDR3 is TGTGCCAGCAGTATTTTCGGACTAGCCAATGAGCAGTTCTTC.

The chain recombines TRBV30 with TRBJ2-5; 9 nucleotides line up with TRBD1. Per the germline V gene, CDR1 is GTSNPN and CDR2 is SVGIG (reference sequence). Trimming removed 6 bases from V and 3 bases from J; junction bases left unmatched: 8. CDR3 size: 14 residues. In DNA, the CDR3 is TGTGCCTGCCAGGACAGGGGATGGAAAGAGACCCAGTACTTC. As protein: CACQDRGWKETQYF. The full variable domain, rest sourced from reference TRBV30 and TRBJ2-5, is SQTIHQWPATLVQPVGSPLSLECTVEGTSNPNLYWYRQAAGRGLQLLFYSVGIGQISSEVPQNLSASRPQDRQFILSSKKLLLSDSGFYLCACQDRGWKETQYFGPGTRLLVL.

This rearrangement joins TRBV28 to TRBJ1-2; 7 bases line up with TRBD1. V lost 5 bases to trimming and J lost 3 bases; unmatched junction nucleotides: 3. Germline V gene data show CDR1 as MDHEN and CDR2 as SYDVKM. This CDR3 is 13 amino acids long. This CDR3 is CASSPGTDYGYTF. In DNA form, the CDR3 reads TGTGCCAGCAGTCCCGGGACAGACTATGGCTACACCTTC.

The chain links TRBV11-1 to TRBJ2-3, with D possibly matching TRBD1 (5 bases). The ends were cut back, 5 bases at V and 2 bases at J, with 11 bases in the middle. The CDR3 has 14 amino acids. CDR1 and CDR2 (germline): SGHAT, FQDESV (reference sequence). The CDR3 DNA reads TGTGCCAGCAGCCTCCAGGGCTACACAGATACGCAGTATTTT. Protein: CASSLQGYTDTQYF.

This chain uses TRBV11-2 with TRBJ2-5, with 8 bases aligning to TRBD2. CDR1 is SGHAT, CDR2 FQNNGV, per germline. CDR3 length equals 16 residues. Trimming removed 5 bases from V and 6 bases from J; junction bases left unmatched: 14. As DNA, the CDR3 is TGTGCCAGCAGCACATGGAAAGCGGGAGCCCATCAGACCCAGTACTTC. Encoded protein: CASSTWKAGAHQTQYF.

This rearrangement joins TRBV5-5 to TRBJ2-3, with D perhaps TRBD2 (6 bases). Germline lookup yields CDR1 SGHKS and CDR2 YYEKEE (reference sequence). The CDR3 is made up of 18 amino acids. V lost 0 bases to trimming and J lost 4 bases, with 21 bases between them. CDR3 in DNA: TGTGCCAGCAGCTTGGAGCTTCGGGCTAGCGACCTGGCAGATACGCAGTATTTT. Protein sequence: CASSLELRASDLADTQYF.